The clone carrying this T cell receptor beta chain came up many times. As yet, its antigen is unknown. The CDR3 sequence is 13 residues long. V shed 7 bases, J shed 8 bases, and the junction held 11 bases outside the gene matches. CDR1 and CDR2 from the germline V gene are SQVTM and ANQGSEA. The data belong to a study of beta chain features in type 1 diabetes. Study-wide background: Similarity in age, gender and cell yields was seen between patients and healthy donors.

A single heparinised draw of approximately 0.11 L on average was taken per donor. The whole isolated RNA underwent reverse transcription, so sequencing captured expressed TCRB transcripts. Only in-frame clones appear in the TCRdb table, and some are missing; sequencing was by immunoSEQ multiplex PCR. In the table there are about 160,000 clones, 6.5% to 9.5% of which are singletons. Study-level points and caveats: Shorter TCRB CDR3s, moderately but significantly so, were found in Type 1 diabetes patients in all four CD4+ subsets. When VDJ junctions were examined, type 1 diabetes patients showed fewer insertions and more deletions. Possibly, sequencing cDNA over-represented cells that had high TCR expression levels.

The V and J genes are TRBV29-1 and TRBJ2-1; 7 bases agree with TRBD2. This TCR was sampled from a woman aged 40 to 50 with type 1 diabetes. The sequencing input was central memory CD4+ T cells from blood. The CDR3 DNA is TGCAGCGCAAGCGGGGTAGCCGGGGATGAGCAGTTCTTC. It specifies CSASGVAGDEQFF.